This T cell receptor (beta chain) was recovered during a study of identical twins (dated by TCRdb to about 2016). Looking at the study overall: To test whether fetal clonotypes persist, the study used deep sequencing on TCR alpha and beta repertoires from monozygotic twins, unrelated adults of various ages, and cord blood. To rule out contamination, the twin experiments were replicated at different times with different library preparation protocols.

Library preparation employed 5' RACE. Instrument used: Illumina HiSeq 2000. Template switching introduced a universal primer binding site; the final cDNA contained a unique molecular identifier, enabling accurate counting of TCR cDNA molecules. First-strand cDNA for TCR alpha and beta chains was synthesized from specific primers in the conserved constant-segment region. To control for contamination, each cDNA library was double barcoded with a SMART-Mk sample barcode plus Illumina barcodes. TruSeq adapter sequences along with Illumina sample barcodes were introduced in two successive PCR steps. The TCR alpha and beta cDNA libraries were sequenced on the Illumina HiSeq platform using custom primers. For the original study's pipeline: Unique molecular identifiers were extracted from raw reads with MiGEC, and CDR3 positions were determined with MiXCR. Recombination models were inferred per individual with the repgenHMM and IGoR tools using an EM algorithm. The tcR package in R was used for shared clonotype analysis, with sharing normalized by the product of cloneset sizes. Out-of-frame nonproductive sequences were analyzed to study raw recombination free of thymic and clonal selection effects. TCRdb passed the public sequencing reads through fastp at Q25 and MiXCR, retaining productive beta sequences. Entries are consolidated by CDR3 protein sequence, retaining the most common genes and DNA. The V and J calls shown here were made by TCRdb, not taken from the authors' results. This sample lists approximately 1.8 million distinct CDR3 sequences; 25% to 35% were detected once. Approximately 0.29% of the sample is in the top ten clones.

Beyond this particular receptor, the publication reports: In monozygotic twins, recombination models systematically underestimated out-of-frame TCR alpha sharing, but the models matched the sharing seen between unrelated individuals. Because the same donors could not be followed over many years, the conclusions depended on cross-sectional statistical analysis. Excess twin sharing in beta out-of-frame sequences was weaker because fewer shared sequences lowered the signal-to-noise ratio. Out-of-frame TCR alpha sequences shared between twins showed an excess of low generation-probability sequences compared with coincidental sharing between unrelated individuals. Abundant cord blood beta clonotypes had fewer insertions, young adult naive repertoires showed a similar but weaker trend, and memory repertoires showed no such trend. Invariant T cells such as MAIT and iNKT could partly confound zero-insertion analyses, though diverse VJ usage argued against this for most clonotypes.

Concerning this clonotype: No cognate antigen has been identified for it. The input lacks base qualities; no much larger clone sits a single base away.

Every donor in the study was a healthy Caucasian. The source material was cord blood. The clonotype comes from a newborn girl in good health.

The sequenced DNA is TGCAGTGCGAGCGGGGGGGTCAATCAGCCCCAGCATTTT. It translates as CSASGGVNQPQHF. The rearrangement combines TRBV20-1 with TRBJ1-5; the D gene is perhaps TRBD1, from 5 matching bases. The CDR3 numbers 13 residues from cysteine through phenylalanine. Only the CDR3 portion is preserved as DNA: 39 bases, with reading frame beginning at the first base. V and J lose 6 bases and 3 bases, and a span of 12 bases separates them. Sequences DFQATT (CDR1) and SNEGSKA (CDR2) are obtained from the germline V gene (reference sequence).